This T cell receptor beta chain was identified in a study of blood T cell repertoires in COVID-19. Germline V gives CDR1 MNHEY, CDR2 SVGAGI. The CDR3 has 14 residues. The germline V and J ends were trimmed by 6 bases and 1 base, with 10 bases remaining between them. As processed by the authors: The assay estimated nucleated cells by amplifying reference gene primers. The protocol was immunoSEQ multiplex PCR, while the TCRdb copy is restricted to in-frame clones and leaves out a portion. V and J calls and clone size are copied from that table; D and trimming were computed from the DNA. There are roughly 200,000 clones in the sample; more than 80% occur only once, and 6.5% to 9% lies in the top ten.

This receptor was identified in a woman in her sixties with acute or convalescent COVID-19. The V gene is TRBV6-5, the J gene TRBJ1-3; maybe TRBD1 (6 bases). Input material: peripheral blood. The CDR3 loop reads CASRTGQSGNTIYF. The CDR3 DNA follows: TGTGCCAGCAGAACAGGGCAATCTGGAAACACCATATATTTT.